The entry below describes one TCR beta chain. Its matching antigen is unknown. The record originates from a study of T-cell reconstitution after alpha-beta-depleted transplantation in children. Study results and limitations: When one year had passed after transplant, most T-cell counts and diversity came from newly produced T cells. Recipient T cells and thymic progenitors that survived were the source of the high TCRbeta diversity seen at day 60 in some patients.

Unique molecular identifiers were incorporated when the TCRbeta library was constructed. TCRdb used MiXCR to reprocess the PCR reads, holding one entry per CDR3 protein. Of 250,000 to 300,000 distinct CDR3 sequences listed, around 7.3% are singletons. Germline V gene sequence: CDR1 SGHKS, CDR2 YYEKEE (reference sequence). The CDR3 contains 15 residues. After removal of 4 bases from V and 4 bases from J, the junction contained 5 bases not matched to a gene. The sequenced sample was peripheral blood, obtained 360 days after TCRalphabeta/CD19-depleted stem cell transplant. The receptor comes from a female patient under 10 years old who had a stem cell transplant for Fanconi anemia, so the T cells may come from the graft donor. The J gene is TRBJ2-7, the V gene TRBV5-5; 13 bases map to TRBD2. The CDR3 nucleotides read TGTGCCAGCAGCACGACGGGACTAGCGGGATACGAGCAGTACTTC. Amino acid sequence: CASSTTGLAGYEQYF.